This is a list of T cell receptor beta chains from one sample in a study of blood T cells in healthy people across ages. TCRdb analysed the 5' RACE reads with MiXCR anew, one entry per CDR3 protein. The table has 1,300,000 or so distinct CDR3 sequences, approximately 60% seen once. Specimen: blood. These receptors were obtained from a man aged 18 to 35 in good health. Each CDR3 is given without its conserved first and last residue.

j_gene: TRBJ2-5
v_gene: TRBV27
CDR3aa: ASSLGGRATQY

j_gene: TRBJ2-7
v_gene: TRBV6-2/TRBV6-3
CDR3aa: ASSYGRGQTYEQY

j_gene: TRBJ2-5
v_gene: TRBV20-1
CDR3aa: SAGGWRETQY

j_gene: TRBJ2-1
v_gene: TRBV12-3/TRBV12-4
CDR3aa: ASTQRWGDGEQF

j_gene: TRBJ2-7
v_gene: TRBV5-1
CDR3aa: ASSLEVGPNEQY

j_gene: TRBJ2-7
v_gene: TRBV6-6
CDR3aa: ATRDSIKEQY

j_gene: TRBJ2-1
v_gene: TRBV5-6
CDR3aa: ASSFGRVYNEQF

j_gene: TRBJ2-3
v_gene: TRBV9
CDR3aa: ASSVGAGGNTDTQY

j_gene: TRBJ2-6
v_gene: TRBV6-6
CDR3aa: ASSPGPPGANVLT

j_gene: TRBJ2-2
v_gene: TRBV29-1
CDR3aa: SVEGTSNTGELF

j_gene: TRBJ2-1
v_gene: TRBV28
CDR3aa: ASTLRGNPSSYNEQF

j_gene: TRBJ2-1
v_gene: TRBV12-3/TRBV12-4
CDR3aa: ASSYGTRVSQNEQF

j_gene: TRBJ1-1
v_gene: TRBV7-6
CDR3aa: ASSSRQGRDTEAF

j_gene: TRBJ1-1
v_gene: TRBV5-1
CDR3aa: ASSLPGSWGEAF

j_gene: TRBJ2-7
v_gene: TRBV7-2
CDR3aa: ASSLGLADSYEQY

j_gene: TRBJ1-5
v_gene: TRBV5-5
CDR3aa: ASSSTWLSNQPQH

j_gene: TRBJ2-5
v_gene: TRBV20-1
CDR3aa: SALDRGQETQY

j_gene: TRBJ2-5
v_gene: TRBV20-1
CDR3aa: SASRDYQETQY

j_gene: TRBJ2-6
v_gene: TRBV21-1
CDR3aa: AEPGGGANVLT

j_gene: TRBJ2-5
v_gene: TRBV28
CDR3aa: ASSYLTERETQY

j_gene: TRBJ2-3
v_gene: TRBV20-1
CDR3aa: SASPERGGRDTQY

j_gene: TRBJ2-1
v_gene: TRBV20-1
CDR3aa: SARESGSPYNEQF

j_gene: TRBJ1-1
v_gene: TRBV29-1
CDR3aa: SVAPSTGGDTEAF

j_gene: TRBJ2-1
v_gene: TRBV5-1
CDR3aa: ASSWGQRYNEQF

j_gene: TRBJ1-1
v_gene: TRBV7-2
CDR3aa: ASSSFAGTEAF

j_gene: TRBJ2-7
v_gene: TRBV7-8
CDR3aa: ASSFSGARTYEQY

j_gene: TRBJ1-1
v_gene: TRBV7-9
CDR3aa: ASSPGPIGATEAF

j_gene: TRBJ1-4
v_gene: TRBV29-1
CDR3aa: SVYDAGNEKLF

j_gene: TRBJ2-2
v_gene: TRBV11-2
CDR3aa: ASSLFGDRGTGELF

j_gene: TRBJ2-7
v_gene: TRBV28
CDR3aa: ASRPMGQRAYEQY

j_gene: TRBJ2-3
v_gene: TRBV7-2
CDR3aa: ASSYPRTGKFTDTQY

j_gene: TRBJ1-2
v_gene: TRBV24-1
CDR3aa: ATSTVMDSYGYT

j_gene: TRBJ2-3
v_gene: TRBV20-1
CDR3aa: RVPPGQGSDTQY

j_gene: TRBJ2-5
v_gene: TRBV3-1
CDR3aa: ASSLWGLAGVETQY

j_gene: TRBJ1-1
v_gene: TRBV6-2/TRBV6-3
CDR3aa: ASSYSNMGGLNTEAF

j_gene: TRBJ2-6
v_gene: TRBV4-1
CDR3aa: ASSQGSGLAGPSGANVLT

j_gene: TRBJ2-1
v_gene: TRBV2
CDR3aa: ASSEPTIYNEQF

j_gene: TRBJ2-5
v_gene: TRBV4-1
CDR3aa: ASSQDTGGEGSPYQETQY

j_gene: TRBJ2-1
v_gene: TRBV5-4
CDR3aa: ASSPPQTSGYNEQF

j_gene: .
v_gene: TRBV7-9
CDR3aa: ASSLDSLAGSWPDNEQY

j_gene: TRBJ2-7
v_gene: TRBV6-1
CDR3aa: ATQTLAGGYNEQY

j_gene: TRBJ2-1
v_gene: TRBV27
CDR3aa: ASSYRGLVEQF

j_gene: TRBJ1-2
v_gene: TRBV6-2/TRBV6-3
CDR3aa: ASSPDYGYT